Listed here are 23 T cell receptor beta chains from one sample, sequenced in a study of cytomegalovirus exposure and HLA in healthy donors (dated by TCRdb to about 2017). The library was obtained by the immunoSEQ multiplex PCR assay. For the multiplex PCR, a mixture combining 60 forward primers for TCR Vbeta segments and 13 reverse primers for TCR Jbeta segments was used. This immuneACCESS table, as held by TCRdb, lists in-frame sequences with V and J called but not all clones. Of the missing ones, under half trace to an unresolved V gene in checked studies; the others have no known cause. This sample holds 100,000 or so clones; about 80% were observed only once. Approximately 2% of the sample goes to the ten largest clones. The sample consisted of PBMCs. These TCRs come from a man younger than 40 in good health and CMV-seronegative.

The CDR3 DNA reads as TGTGCCAGCAGTTCGGGGACTAGCAGCGTACTGGGCAATGAGCAGTTCTTC. Its translation: CASSSGTSSVLGNEQFF. The chain recombines TRBV11-3 with TRBJ2-1, with TRBD2 identical over 9 bases. In germline, CDR1 is SGHNT, CDR2 YENEEA. The CDR3 spans 17 residues. Losses at the gene ends were 6 bases for V and 6 bases for J; bases not matched to a gene: 15.

This chain links TRBV30 with TRBJ2-5; TRBD1 matches 9 bases. CDR1 is GTSNPN and CDR2 is SVGIG in the germline V gene (reference sequence). V was pared by 8 bases and J by 3 bases, with 4 bases of the junction left unmatched. CDR3 size: 12 residues. Here the CDR3 DNA reads TGTGCCGGTCGGACAGGGGAAGAGACCCAGTACTTC. Its translation: CAGRTGEETQYF.

This clone has a single count. The chain uses TRBV25-1 and TRBJ2-3; 7 nucleotides agree with TRBD2. The CDR3 has 16 residues. Germline assignment: CDR1 MGHDK and CDR2 SYGVNS. V shed 2 bases and J 4 bases; nucleotides not matched to a gene: 9. Written as DNA, the CDR3 is TGTGCCAGCAGTGAACACGGGAGCGGGGCAGCAGATACGCAGTATTTT. Translated: CASSEHGSGAADTQYF.

This chain joins TRBV7-2 and TRBJ1-6; 10 nucleotides match TRBD1. V shed 3 bases and J 8 bases; nucleotides not matched to a gene: 4. The CDR3 sequence is 15 residues long. Germline CDR1 reads SGHTA; CDR2 reads FQGNSA. Here the CDR3 reads CASSFGTGVDSPLHF. The CDR3 region has the DNA TGTGCCAGCAGCTTCGGGACAGGGGTGGATTCACCCCTCCACTTT.

The CDR3 protein is CASSLDREYYGYTF. CDR3 DNA: TGCGCCAGCAGCTTGGACAGGGAGTACTATGGCTACACCTTC. J is TRBJ1-2 and V is TRBV5-1; D is possibly TRBD1 (6 bases). V was shortened by 0 bases and J by 3 bases, with 9 bases between the two germline ends. The CDR3 extends over 14 amino acids. Germline V gene lookup returns CDR1 SGHRS and CDR2 YFSETQ.

The chain links TRBV7-2 to TRBJ1-2, with TRBD1 matching 7 bases. Germline V CDR1 and CDR2: SGHTA, FQGNSA. The CDR3 totals 15 residues. V gave up 5 bases and J gave up 4 bases; unmatched junction bases: 10. The CDR3 DNA follows: TGTGCCAGCAGCCTCCCGACAGGGAGAGGCTATGGCTACACCTTC. It yields the protein CASSLPTGRGYGYTF.

This chain connects TRBV30 to TRBJ2-7; D is possibly TRBD1 (6 bases). Trimming removed 1 base from V and 5 bases from J, with 18 bases in between. CDR1 is GTSNPN and CDR2 is SVGIG in the germline V gene (reference sequence). The CDR3 consists of 15 residues. The CDR3 DNA reads TGTGCCTGGAGTGAACAGGGCCGTGAGAGGGACGAGCAGTACTTC. Translating it yields CAWSEQGRERDEQYF. Complete variable domain (other parts from reference TRBV30 and TRBJ2-7): SQTIHQWPATLVQPVGSPLSLECTVEGTSNPNLYWYRQAAGRGLQLLFYSVGIGQISSEVPQNLSASRPQDRQFILSSKKLLLSDSGFYLCAWSEQGRERDEQYFGPGTRLTVT.

This clone was counted a few times. V usage is TRBV5-4 and J usage is TRBJ2-5, with D perhaps matching TRBD1 (5 bases). V gave up 0 bases and J gave up 2 bases, with 8 bases separating them. Germline V gives CDR1 SGHNT, CDR2 YYREEE (reference sequence). The CDR3 is made up of 14 amino acids. The CDR3: CASSLGQGQETQYF. The CDR3 nucleotides read TGTGCCAGCAGCTTGGGCCAGGGACAAGAGACCCAGTACTTC.

V gene TRBV9 combines with J gene TRBJ1-2; D gene uncertain. The CDR3 runs to 15 residues. Trimming shortened V by 4 bases and J by 1 base, and 14 bases separated the two germline ends. Germline CDR1 SGDLS, CDR2 YYNGEE. The CDR3 loop reads CASSRNRGLNYGYTF. The CDR3 nucleotides read TGTGCCAGCAGCCGTAACCGAGGACTTAACTATGGCTACACCTTC.

This rearrangement joins TRBV5-1 to TRBJ1-1; D perhaps matches TRBD1 (5 bases). Trimming took off 0 bases at V and 4 bases at J, with 16 bases between the two ends. The CDR3 runs 16 residues. Germline V gene data show CDR1 as SGHRS and CDR2 as YFSETQ. As DNA, the CDR3 is TGCGCCAGCAGCTTGGCCATCGGGGGGAGAGGCACTGAAGCTTTCTTT. Its translation is CASSLAIGGRGTEAFF.

The chain has TRBV10-3 and TRBJ2-3; 7 bases fit TRBD1. The trim removed 7 bases at V and 1 base at J, leaving 5 bases unmatched. Germline V gene data show CDR1 as ENHRY and CDR2 as SYGVKD. The CDR3 spans 14 residues. CDR3 sequence (DNA): TGTGCCATCACCCCAGGACAGGGCACAGATACGCAGTATTTT. This codes for CAITPGQGTDTQYF.

The chain has TRBV19 and TRBJ2-1, with TRBD2 matching 13 bases. CDR1 and CDR2 (germline): LNHDA, SQIVND (reference sequence). The CDR3 consists of 15 residues. Unmatched junction bases numbered 4, after V lost 2 bases and J lost 9 bases. In DNA, the CDR3 is TGTGCCAGTAGTATAACTAGCGGGAGGGGGTCTGAGCAGTTCTTC. Its protein product is CASSITSGRGSEQFF.

The V and J genes are TRBV6-5 and TRBJ2-4; a possible D gene is TRBD1 (6 bases). This CDR3 comprises 14 residues. Between the trimmed V and J ends, which lost 2 bases and 6 bases, there was a span of 11 bases. Germline CDR1 is MNHEY and CDR2 is SVGAGI. Here the CDR3 reads CASSYGARGNIQYF. The CDR3 region has the DNA TGTGCCAGCAGTTACGGGGCCAGGGGAAACATTCAGTACTTC.

The CDR3 protein is CASSILAGAMNNEQFF. The CDR3 DNA follows: TGTGCCAGCAGCATACTAGCGGGAGCCATGAACAATGAGCAGTTCTTC. This sequence joins TRBV9 and TRBJ2-1; 11 bases are a match to TRBD2. The germline CDR1 and CDR2 sequences are SGDLS and YYNGEE. Germline trimming cut 4 bases from V and 5 bases from J; bases unmatched to any gene: 8. The CDR3 length is 16 residues.

The chain joins TRBV5-1 to TRBJ1-1; 11 bases align to TRBD1. The junction had 6 bases not matched to a gene; V was cut back by 0 bases and J by 5 bases. The CDR3 is 16 residues long. CDR1 and CDR2 (germline): SGHRS, YFSETQ. CDR3 residues: CASSLVPRDRGTEAFF. The CDR3 DNA reads as TGCGCCAGCAGCTTGGTTCCCCGGGACAGGGGGACTGAAGCTTTCTTT.

The gene calls are TRBV18 and TRBJ1-4, with TRBD1 as a possible D gene (5 bases). CDR3 length: 14 residues. Germline CDR1 KGHSH, CDR2 LQKENI. V lost 6 bases and J lost 4, with 12 bases in between. CDR3 residues: CASSPRQRNEKLFF. CDR3 sequence (DNA): TGTGCCAGCTCCCCCCGACAGCGTAATGAAAAACTGTTTTTT.

J is TRBJ1-1 and V is TRBV29-1; no definite D call. Germline values: CDR1 SQVTM, CDR2 ANQGSEA. V lost 4 bases and J 4 bases, leaving 13 bases between the germline ends. There are 13 residues in the CDR3. The CDR3 coding sequence is TGCAGCGTTGCCGGGATCCTTGGCACTGAAGCTTTCTTT. It encodes CSVAGILGTEAFF.

This clone occurred a few times. This chain uses TRBV6-5 with TRBJ1-4, with a tentative D call TRBD1 (5 bases). V was pared by 6 bases and J by 5 bases, with 10 bases between. CDR1 is MNHEY, CDR2 SVGAGI, per germline. The CDR3 length is 13 residues. Here the CDR3 reads CASRGRSNEKLFF. The CDR3 DNA follows: TGTGCCAGCAGGGGGCGAAGCAATGAAAAACTGTTTTTT.

This clone was recorded only once. The gene calls are TRBV28 and TRBJ2-1, with 10 bases that match TRBD1. The ends lost 5 bases at V and 8 bases at J; junction bases unmatched: 12. Germline CDR1 is MDHEN and CDR2 is SYDVKM. The CDR3 runs 16 residues. The CDR3 region has the DNA TGTGCCAGCAGTCCCCTCGGGACAGGGGTTACAGATGAGCAGTTCTTC. It translates to CASSPLGTGVTDEQFF.

This chain uses TRBV19 with TRBJ1-2, with D maybe TRBD1 (6 bases). Trimming shortened V by 7 bases and J by 8 bases, and 26 bases separated the two germline ends. Per the germline V gene, CDR1 is LNHDA and CDR2 is SQIVND (reference sequence). This CDR3 spans 16 amino acids. Written as DNA, the CDR3 is TGTGCCAGTACCCCACGGGGGGGGGCCCTCATCGACGGCTACACCTTC. It specifies CASTPRGGALIDGYTF.

The chain has TRBV7-2 and TRBJ1-1; D ambiguous. V lost 1 base and J lost 8, with 23 bases in between. CDR3 length: 17 amino acids. Germline V lookup: CDR1 SGHTA, CDR2 FQGNSA. CDR3 sequence reads: CASSLVPADLLPFEAFF. The CDR3 nucleotides are TGTGCCAGCAGCTTAGTTCCCGCGGACTTGCTACCTTTCGAAGCTTTCTTT.

The chain couples TRBV27 to TRBJ2-3; 14 positions agree with TRBD2. The germline V gene encodes CDR1 MNHEY and CDR2 SMNVEV (reference sequence). The J segment lost 6 bases and the V segment lost 2 bases, leaving 4 bases of the junction unmatched. This CDR3 has 16 residues. The CDR3 is CASSLDGLAGGDTQYF. CDR3 nucleotides: TGTGCCAGCAGTTTAGACGGACTAGCGGGAGGTGATACGCAGTATTTT.

This chain uses TRBV4-2 with TRBJ1-1; D is possibly TRBD1 (5 bases). Germline assignment: CDR1 LGHNA and CDR2 YNFKEQ. The CDR3 contains 14 residues. Trimming stripped 1 base from V and 1 base from J, with 7 bases between. The CDR3 DNA is TGTGCCAGCAGCCAAGGACAGAAGAACACTGAAGCTTTCTTT. Translated, it gives CASSQGQKNTEAFF.